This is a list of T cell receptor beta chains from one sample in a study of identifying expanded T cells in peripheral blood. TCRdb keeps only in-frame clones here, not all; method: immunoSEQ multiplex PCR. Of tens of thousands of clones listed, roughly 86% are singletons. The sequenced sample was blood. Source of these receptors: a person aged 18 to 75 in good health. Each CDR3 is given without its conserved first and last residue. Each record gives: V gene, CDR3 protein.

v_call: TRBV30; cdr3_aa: AWSVAGTPGLVYGYT
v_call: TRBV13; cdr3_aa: ASSDRGYNSPLH
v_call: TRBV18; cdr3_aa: ASSSRGDQPQH
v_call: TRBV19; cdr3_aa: ASSISRNTGELF
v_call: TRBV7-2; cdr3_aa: ASSLQGTSNQPQH
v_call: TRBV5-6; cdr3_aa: ASSLGLAGADTQY
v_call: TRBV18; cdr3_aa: ASSDQTGYNSPLH
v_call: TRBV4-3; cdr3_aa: ASSQGATDQETQY
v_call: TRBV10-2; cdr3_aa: ASSEIGPGYEQY
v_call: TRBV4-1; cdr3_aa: ASSQSGGAGYEQY
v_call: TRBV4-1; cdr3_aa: ASSQYSTVSMSSYNEQF
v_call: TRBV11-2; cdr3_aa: ASSFTQGTSSV
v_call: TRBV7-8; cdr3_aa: ASSSPMDRAYEQY
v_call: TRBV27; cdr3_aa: ASSSGHRSGNTIY
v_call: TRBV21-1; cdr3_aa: ASSKGNTIY
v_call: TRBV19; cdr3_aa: ASSTATGSYNEQF
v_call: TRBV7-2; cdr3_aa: ASSYSNQPQH
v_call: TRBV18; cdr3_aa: ASSPRMGGVQANYGYT
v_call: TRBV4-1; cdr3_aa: ASRGSTVNTEAF
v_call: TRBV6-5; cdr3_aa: ASSSGANYGYT
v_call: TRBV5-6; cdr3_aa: ASSGTRGGARGTGELF
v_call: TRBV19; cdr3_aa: ASSIGQGLYGYT
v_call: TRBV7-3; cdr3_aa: ASSIGTGVGNEQF
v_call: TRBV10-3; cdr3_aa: AIRKGTGRYTEAF
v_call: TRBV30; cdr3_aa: AWRTGLGNQPQH
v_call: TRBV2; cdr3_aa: ASSRRSEGYT
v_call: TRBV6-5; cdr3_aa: ASSSGATGYEQY
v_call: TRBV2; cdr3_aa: ASSEPFRVEQF
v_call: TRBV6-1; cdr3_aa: ASSEWTDLLYEQY
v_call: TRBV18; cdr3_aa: ASSTVRNTEAF
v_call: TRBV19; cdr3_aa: ASSPTGVVYEQY
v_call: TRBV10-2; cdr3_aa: ASSERASLQNIQY